The 21 T cell receptor beta chains below all came from one sample that was sequenced in a study of T cells in Graves' hyperthyroidism and ophthalmopathy. Amplified regions were TCR beta CDR3 sequences from RNA transcripts. The TCR CDR3 first-round RT-PCR relied on the HTBI primer set. TCRdb called the multiplex PCR reads again in MiXCR, with one record for every CDR3 protein. The repertoire holds about 300,000 distinct CDR3 sequences, with approximately 15% as singletons. Input material: blood. These receptors were obtained from a man aged 25 to 45 with Graves' hyperthyroidism.

The chain carries TRBV24-1 and TRBJ2-7; no clear D gene. CDR3 size: 13 residues. With 9 bases removed from V and 0 bases from J, the gap between germline ends came to 11 bases. Germline V gene lookup returns CDR1 KGHDR and CDR2 SFDVKD. The chain's CDR3 is CATADPISYEQYF. The CDR3 coding sequence is TGTGCCACCGCGGACCCTATCTCCTACGAGCAGTACTTC.

V is TRBV3-1 and J is TRBJ2-3; TRBD2 agrees at 11 bases. Unmatched junction bases numbered 5, after V lost 4 bases and J lost 2 bases. The CDR3 spans 16 residues. Germline V gives CDR1 LGHDT, CDR2 YNNKEL (reference sequence). For the CDR3, the DNA is TGTGCCAGCAGCCTCAAGGGACTAGCGGCCACAGATACGCAGTATTTT. It codes for CASSLKGLAATDTQYF.

This clonotype was observed a handful of times. The V gene is TRBV5-1, the J gene TRBJ2-2; TRBD1 matches 11 bases. J gave up 5 bases and V 3 bases, and 6 bases lay outside the gene matches. Germline V gene data show CDR1 as SGHRS and CDR2 as YFSETQ. This CDR3 is built from 16 residues. CDR3 sequence (DNA): TGCGCCAGCAGCTCTCATCGGGACAGGGGGACCGGGGAGCTGTTTTTT. Residues: CASSSHRDRGTGELFF.

Note on this clonotype: Possible read error: a much larger clone is one base away. V usage is TRBV5-1 and J usage is TRBJ2-5; 11 bases agree with TRBD2. The J call is uncertain, as TRBJ2-1 better fits the DNA end. Germline V lookup: CDR1 SGHRS, CDR2 YFSETQ. The CDR3 is 15 amino acids. The CDR3 nucleotides are TGCGCCAGCAGCTTGTTAGCGGGAGGGAGAGAGACCCAGTTCTTC. It codes for CASSLLAGGRETQFF.

This clonotype was seen repeatedly, ten times or more. This chain joins TRBV3-1 and TRBJ1-1; unclear D gene. Trimming removed 1 base at V and 7 bases at J, with 13 bases between. CDR3 length: 14 amino acids. Per germline, CDR1 LGHDT and CDR2 YNNKEL (reference sequence). CDR3 residues: CASSQGTSWGEAFF. In nucleotides, the CDR3 is TGTGCCAGCAGCCAAGGGACTTCATGGGGTGAAGCTTTCTTT.

This clonotype occurred many times. The chain recombines TRBV11-2 with TRBJ1-2; D gene ambiguous. The germline V gene has CDR1 SGHAT and CDR2 FQNNGV. The CDR3 covers 12 residues. Trimming cost V 1 base and J 6 bases, with 6 bases left between them. As DNA, the CDR3 is TGTGCCAGCAGCTTAGCGCAACATGGCTACACCTTC. Translation: CASSLAQHGYTF. The variable domain in full, completed from reference TRBV11-2 and TRBJ1-2, reads EAGVAQSPRYKIIEKRQSVAFWCNPISGHATLYWYQQILGQGPKLLIQFQNNGVVDDSQLPKDRFSAERLKGVDSTLKIQPAKLEDSAVYLCASSLAQHGYTFGSGTRLTVV.

The gene calls are TRBV5-1 and TRBJ2-7, with D possibly TRBD1 on 5 matching bases. Germline V lookup: CDR1 SGHRS, CDR2 YFSETQ. The CDR3 length is 14 residues. The germline V and J ends were trimmed by 0 bases and 5 bases, with 12 bases remaining between them. The CDR3 sequence is CASSLGGVWDEQYF. Written as DNA, the CDR3 is TGCGCCAGCAGCTTGGGGGGCGTTTGGGACGAGCAGTACTTC.

This clonotype was seen only a few times. This chain connects TRBV7-9 to TRBJ1-4; a weak D match, TRBD1 (5 bases). V was cut by 5 bases and J by 7 bases, with 20 bases left in between. The CDR3 sequence is 16 residues long. Germline V gene data show CDR1 as SEHNR and CDR2 as FQNEAQ (reference sequence). As DNA, the CDR3 is TGTGCCAGCAGCCCGACGACCGGGACCGTAGGTGAAAAACTGTTTTTT. This encodes CASSPTTGTVGEKLFF.

This clonotype showed up just a few times. The chain uses TRBV7-9 and TRBJ2-3; tentatively, D is TRBD1 (5 bases). Germline loops: CDR1 SEHNR, CDR2 FQNEAQ (reference sequence). This CDR3 has 12 residues. The V gene lost 6 bases and the J gene lost 2 bases, with 6 bases spanning the gap. The CDR3 DNA sequence: TGTGCCAGCAGGACAGACACAGATACGCAGTATTTT. This sequence encodes CASRTDTDTQYF.

There are many counts of this clonotype. This chain uses TRBV30 with TRBJ1-1, with D possibly TRBD1 on 6 matching bases. The germline V gene encodes CDR1 GTSNPN and CDR2 SVGIG (reference sequence). V lost 6 bases and J lost 6, with 11 bases in between. The CDR3 contains 11 residues. For the CDR3, the DNA is TGTGCCTGCCGGGGGGCAGCTGAAGCTTTCTTT. Protein sequence: CACRGAAEAFF. The entire variable domain, with the rest obtained from reference TRBV30 and TRBJ1-1, is as follows: SQTIHQWPATLVQPVGSPLSLECTVEGTSNPNLYWYRQAAGRGLQLLFYSVGIGQISSEVPQNLSASRPQDRQFILSSKKLLLSDSGFYLCACRGAAEAFFGQGTRLTVV.

This clonotype was detected ten times or more. This chain uses TRBV11-3 with TRBJ2-7, with 7 nucleotides matching TRBD1. The CDR3 has 14 amino acids. The trim removed 4 bases at V and 1 base at J, leaving 4 bases unmatched. Germline CDR1 reads SGHNT; CDR2 reads YENEEA. The CDR3 spells CASSSYRGSYEQYF. In nucleotides, the CDR3 is TGTGCCAGCAGCTCTTACAGGGGTTCCTACGAGCAGTACTTC. Based on the CDR3 plus reference TRBV11-3 and TRBJ2-7, the full variable domain is EAGVVQSPRYKIIEKKQPVAFWCNPISGHNTLYWYLQNLGQGPELLIRYENEEAVDDSQLPKDRFSAERLKGVDSTLKIQPAELGDSAVYLCASSSYRGSYEQYFGPGTRLTVT.

The table lists this clonotype with many counts. CDR3 loop: CASSYERRAKNIQYF. CDR3 sequence (DNA): TGTGCCAGCAGTTACGAGCGGCGGGCCAAAAACATTCAGTACTTC. The chain is built from TRBV6-1 and TRBJ2-4; D perhaps matches TRBD2 (5 bases). The V end was cut by 5 bases, the J end by 1 base, with 12 bases between. CDR3 size: 15 residues. Germline CDR1 and CDR2: MNHNS and SASEGT.

The table lists this clonotype with many counts. The chain has TRBV11-3 and TRBJ2-7; maybe TRBD2 (6 bases). The CDR3 totals 15 residues. Between the trimmed V and J ends, which lost 1 base and 6 bases, there was a span of 16 bases. The V gene's germline CDR1 is SGHNT and CDR2 YENEEA. CDR3 bases: TGTGCCAGCAGCTTAGTACGGGGGACGCGGGTCGAGCAGTACTTC. This translates into CASSLVRGTRVEQYF.

This clonotype was observed a few times. This rearrangement joins TRBV19 to TRBJ2-3, with D perhaps matching TRBD2 (6 bases). Looked up from germline, CDR1 is LNHDA and CDR2 is SQIVND (reference sequence). Trimming stripped 4 bases from V and 4 bases from J, with 18 bases between. The CDR3 spans 16 residues. Here the CDR3 DNA reads TGTGCCAGTAGTAGGGGGGTAGATATGGCAGCAGATACGCAGTATTTT. Translation: CASSRGVDMAADTQYF.

There are a few counts of this clonotype. V usage is TRBV12-3 or TRBV12-4 and J usage is TRBJ1-5, with a possible D match to TRBD1 (6 bases). The CDR3 runs to 15 residues. V was trimmed by 6 bases and J by 6 bases, leaving 18 bases between them. The CDR3 nucleotides are TGTGCCAGCAGCCGATGGAGATACAGGGTTCAGCCCCAGCATTTT. Translated, it gives CASSRWRYRVQPQHF.

The rearrangement joins TRBV14 to TRBJ2-1; D may be TRBD1 or TRBD2 (5 bases each). V was trimmed by 9 bases and J by 0 bases, leaving 21 bases between them. This CDR3 region has 17 residues. CDR1 and CDR2 from the germline V gene are SGHDN and FVKESK. The DNA for the CDR3 is TGTGCCAGTTCAGAAACGGGACGGATCAGCTCCTACAATGAGCAGTTCTTC. It yields the protein CASSETGRISSYNEQFF. Supplemented by reference TRBV14 and TRBJ2-1, the full variable domain reads EAGVTQFPSHSVIEKGQTVTLRCDPISGHDNLYWYRRVMGKEIKFLLHFVKESKQDESGMPNNRFLAERTGGTYSTLKVQPAELEDSGVYFCASSETGRISSYNEQFFGPGTRLTVL.

The chain is built from TRBV11-3 and TRBJ2-1; D is unresolved. The CDR3 sequence is 14 residues long. Trimming stripped 3 bases from V and 4 bases from J, with 10 bases between. The germline CDR1 and CDR2 sequences are SGHNT and YENEEA. The CDR3 DNA reads TGTGCCAGCAGCTTGTCGCGGAGTTACAATGAGCAGTTCTTC. This codes for CASSLSRSYNEQFF.

This clonotype was picked up many times. This chain joins TRBV20-1 and TRBJ1-1; D is undetermined. This CDR3 has 13 residues. Germline CDR1 is DFQATT and CDR2 is SNEGSKA (reference sequence). V gave up 6 bases and J gave up 9 bases, with 20 bases separating them. As DNA, the CDR3 is TGCAGTGCGATGAACCAAGCTAGGGTAAAAGCTTTCTTT. Translated: CSAMNQARVKAFF.

This clonotype came up once. Possible read error: a much larger clone is one base away. The DNA for the CDR3 is TGCAGTGCGCCGCCTATTAAGCGGGAGGGCCGAAGCACAGATACGCAGTATTTT. It is translated as CSAPPIKREGRSTDTQYF. The rearrangement uses TRBV20-1 and TRBJ2-3; 10 positions match TRBD2. The germline CDR1 and CDR2 sequences are DFQATT and SNEGSKA (reference sequence). J gave up 0 bases and V 6 bases, and 15 bases lay outside the gene matches. This CDR3 has 18 residues.

In its sample, this clonotype was seen many times. The chain employs TRBV27 and TRBJ2-7; maybe TRBD2 (5 bases). V was trimmed by 4 bases and J by 2 bases, leaving 9 bases between them. The CDR3 has 13 amino acids. The germline V gene has CDR1 MNHEY and CDR2 SMNVEV (reference sequence). In DNA, the CDR3 is TGTGCCAGCAGTTGGGGAGAAGCCTACGAGCAGTACTTC. As protein: CASSWGEAYEQYF.

This clonotype was picked up a small number of times. The chain joins TRBV18 to TRBJ2-5, with D unclear. Trimming shortened V by 4 bases and J by 5 bases, and 8 bases separated the two germline ends. Germline loops: CDR1 KGHSH, CDR2 LQKENI. This CDR3 is built from 12 residues. CDR3 sequence (DNA): TGTGCCAGCTCACGCATACGGGAGACCCAGTACTTC. Protein sequence: CASSRIRETQYF.